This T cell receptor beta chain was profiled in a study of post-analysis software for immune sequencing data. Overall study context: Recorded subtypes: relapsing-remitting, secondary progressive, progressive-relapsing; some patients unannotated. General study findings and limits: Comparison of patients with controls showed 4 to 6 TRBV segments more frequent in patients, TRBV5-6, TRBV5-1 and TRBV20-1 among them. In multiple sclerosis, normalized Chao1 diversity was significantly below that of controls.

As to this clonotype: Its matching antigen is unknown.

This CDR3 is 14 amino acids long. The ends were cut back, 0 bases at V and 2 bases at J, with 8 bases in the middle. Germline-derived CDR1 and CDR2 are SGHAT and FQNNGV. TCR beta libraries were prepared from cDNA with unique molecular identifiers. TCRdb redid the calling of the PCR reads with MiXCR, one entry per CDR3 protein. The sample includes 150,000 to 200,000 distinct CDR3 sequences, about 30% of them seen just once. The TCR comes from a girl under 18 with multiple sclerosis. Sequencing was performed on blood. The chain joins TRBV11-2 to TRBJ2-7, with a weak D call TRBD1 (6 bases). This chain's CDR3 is CASSLDRGAYEQYF. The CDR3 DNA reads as TGTGCCAGCAGCTTAGACAGGGGTGCCTACGAGCAGTACTTC.